This T cell receptor (beta chain) was sequenced during a study of beta chain features in type 1 diabetes. Study-wide results and limits: TCRB CDR3 length was moderately but significantly reduced in all four CD4+ subsets of Type 1 diabetes patients. More deletions and fewer insertions at VDJ junctions were seen in type 1 diabetes patients.

With V trimmed by 9 bases and J by 3 bases, 6 bases remained unmatched. Germline V CDR1 and CDR2: SGHNT, YENEEA. The CDR3 extends over 13 amino acids. Isolated RNA was reverse transcribed in full, so expressed TCRB transcripts were sequenced. Libraries were prepared by immunoSEQ multiplex PCR; TCRdb keeps only in-frame clonotypes and omits some of them. Altogether more than 550,000 clones are present, more than 12% being singletons, with the ten largest covering just under 0.04%. Only a few counts were recorded for this clone. Antigen: not known. This sequence originates from a man aged 18 to 30 with type 1 diabetes. Sequenced: naive CD4+ T cells from blood. The chain has TRBV11-3 and TRBJ2-7; 9 bases agree with TRBD1. This CDR3 reads CASGQGYDYEQYF. DNA of the CDR3: TGTGCCAGTGGACAGGGGTATGACTACGAGCAGTACTTC.